This T cell receptor beta chain was sequenced during a study of blood T cell repertoires in COVID-19. The overall study: Samples of COVID-19 (acute and convalescent) were obtained from the United States, Italy and Spain. PBMCs, B-cell-depleted T cells, or T cells were the source of the cDNA or gDNA that made up the material.

Original methodology: Reference gene primer amplification in the assay estimated nucleated cell counts. Libraries were prepared by immunoSEQ multiplex PCR; TCRdb keeps only in-frame clonotypes and omits some of them. D and trimming come from the DNA, and the V and J calls and clone size come from that table. The sample carries 150,000 to 200,000 clones, 88% recorded once. Germline assignment: CDR1 SNHLY and CDR2 FYNNEI. The CDR3 is 17 amino acids. V was clipped by 7 bases and J by 2 bases, with 22 bases between them. This rearrangement joins TRBV2 to TRBJ2-3, with a tentative D call TRBD1 (5 bases). The receptor's source is a human donor in a cohort sampled during active COVID-19. The specimen was peripheral blood. CDR3 sequence (DNA): TGTGCCAGCATTCCGGCCAGACAGATTAGGGACACAGATACGCAGTATTTT. It encodes CASIPARQIRDTDTQYF. Full variable domain (missing parts from reference TRBV2 and TRBJ2-3): EPEVTQTPSHQVTQMGQEVILRCVPISNHLYFYWYRQILGQKVEFLVSFYNNEISEKSEIFDDQFSVERPDGSNFTLKIRSTKLEDSAMYFCASIPARQIRDTDTQYFGPGTRLTVL.